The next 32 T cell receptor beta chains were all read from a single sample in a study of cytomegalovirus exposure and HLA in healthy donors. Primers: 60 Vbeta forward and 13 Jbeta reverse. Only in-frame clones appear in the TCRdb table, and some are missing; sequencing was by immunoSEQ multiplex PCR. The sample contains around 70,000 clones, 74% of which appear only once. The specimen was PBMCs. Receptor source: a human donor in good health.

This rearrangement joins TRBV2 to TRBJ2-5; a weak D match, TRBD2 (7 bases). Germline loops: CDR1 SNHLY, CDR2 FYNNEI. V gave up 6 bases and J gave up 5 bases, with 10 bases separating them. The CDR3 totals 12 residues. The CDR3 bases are TGTGCCAGCAGGGAGGGGGGGGAGACCCAGTACTTC. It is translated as CASREGGETQYF.

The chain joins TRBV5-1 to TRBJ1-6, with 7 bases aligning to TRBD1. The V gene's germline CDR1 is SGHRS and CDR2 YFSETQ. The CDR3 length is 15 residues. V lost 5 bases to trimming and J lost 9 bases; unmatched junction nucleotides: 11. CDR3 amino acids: CASSSSTGVGSPLHF. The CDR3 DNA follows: TGCGCCAGCAGTTCATCTACAGGGGTTGGTTCACCCCTCCACTTT.

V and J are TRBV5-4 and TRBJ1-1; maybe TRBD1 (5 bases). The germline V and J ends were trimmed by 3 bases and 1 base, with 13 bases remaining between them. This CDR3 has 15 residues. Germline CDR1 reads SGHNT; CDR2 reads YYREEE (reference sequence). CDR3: CASSSLGTGNTEAFF. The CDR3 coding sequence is TGTGCCAGCAGCTCCCTTGGAACAGGGAACACTGAAGCTTTCTTT.

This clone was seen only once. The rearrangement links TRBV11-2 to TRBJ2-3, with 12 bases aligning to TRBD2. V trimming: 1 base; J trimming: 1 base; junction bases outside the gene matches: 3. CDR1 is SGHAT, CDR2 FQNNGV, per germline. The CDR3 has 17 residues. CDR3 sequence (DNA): TGTGCCAGCAGCTTAGGGGGACTAGCGGGCCGCACAGATACGCAGTATTTT. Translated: CASSLGGLAGRTDTQYF.

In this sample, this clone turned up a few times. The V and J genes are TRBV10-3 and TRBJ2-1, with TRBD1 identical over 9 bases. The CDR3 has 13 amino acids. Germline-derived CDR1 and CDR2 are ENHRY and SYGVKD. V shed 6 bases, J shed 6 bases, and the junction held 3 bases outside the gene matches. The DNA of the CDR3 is TGTGCCATCAGGACAGGGGGTAGCAATGAGCAGTTCTTC. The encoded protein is CAIRTGGSNEQFF.

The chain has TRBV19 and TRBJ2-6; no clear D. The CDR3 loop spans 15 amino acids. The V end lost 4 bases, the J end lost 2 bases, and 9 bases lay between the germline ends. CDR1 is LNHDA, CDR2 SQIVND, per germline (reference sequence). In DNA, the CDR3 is TGTGCCAGTAGTAGGCAGGCAGCTGGGGCCAACGTCCTGACTTTC. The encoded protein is CASSRQAAGANVLTF.

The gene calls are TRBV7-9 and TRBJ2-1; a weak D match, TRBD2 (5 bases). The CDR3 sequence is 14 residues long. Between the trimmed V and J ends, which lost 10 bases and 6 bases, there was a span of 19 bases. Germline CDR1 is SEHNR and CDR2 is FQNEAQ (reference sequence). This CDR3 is CAIPERLEGNEQFF. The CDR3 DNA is TGTGCCATCCCAGAGCGCCTCGAGGGCAATGAGCAGTTCTTC.

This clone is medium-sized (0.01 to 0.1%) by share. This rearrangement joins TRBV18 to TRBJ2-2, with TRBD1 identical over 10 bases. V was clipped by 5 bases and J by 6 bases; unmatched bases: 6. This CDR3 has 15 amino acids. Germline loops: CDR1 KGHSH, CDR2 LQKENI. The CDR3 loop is CASSARQGAAGELFF. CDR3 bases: TGTGCCAGCTCAGCCCGACAGGGGGCTGCCGGGGAGCTGTTTTTT. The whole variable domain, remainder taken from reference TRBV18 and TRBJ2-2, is NAGVMQNPRHLVRRRGQEARLRCSPMKGHSHVYWYRQLPEEGLKFMVYLQKENIIDESGMPKERFSAEFPKEGPSILRIQQVVRGDSAAYFCASSARQGAAGELFFGEGSRLTVL.

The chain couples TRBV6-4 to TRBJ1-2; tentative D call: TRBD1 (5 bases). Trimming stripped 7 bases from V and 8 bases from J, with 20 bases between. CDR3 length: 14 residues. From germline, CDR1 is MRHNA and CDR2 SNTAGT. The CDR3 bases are TGTGCCAGCACCTTGAATCCAGGGTTGGGGGGCTACACCTTC. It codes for CASTLNPGLGGYTF.

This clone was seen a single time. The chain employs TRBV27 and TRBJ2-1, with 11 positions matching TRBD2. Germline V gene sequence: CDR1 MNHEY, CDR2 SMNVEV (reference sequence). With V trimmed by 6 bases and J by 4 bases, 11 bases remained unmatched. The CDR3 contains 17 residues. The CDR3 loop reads CASRLSPGLAAYNEQFF. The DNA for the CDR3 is TGTGCCAGCAGACTTTCACCGGGACTAGCGGCTTACAATGAGCAGTTCTTC.

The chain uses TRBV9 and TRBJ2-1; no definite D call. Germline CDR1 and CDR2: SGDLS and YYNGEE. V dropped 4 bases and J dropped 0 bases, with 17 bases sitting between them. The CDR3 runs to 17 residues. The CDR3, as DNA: TGTGCCAGCAGCCCCCTCCCAGACTCGGGCTCCTACAATGAGCAGTTCTTC. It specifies CASSPLPDSGSYNEQFF.

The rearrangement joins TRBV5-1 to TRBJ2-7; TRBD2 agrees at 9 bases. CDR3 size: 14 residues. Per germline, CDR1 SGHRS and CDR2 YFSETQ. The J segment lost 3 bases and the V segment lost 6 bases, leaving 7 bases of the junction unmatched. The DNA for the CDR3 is TGCGCCAGCAAAAAATCTAGCGGGAACTACGAGCAGTACTTC. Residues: CASKKSSGNYEQYF. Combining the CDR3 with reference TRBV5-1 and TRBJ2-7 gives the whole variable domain KAGVTQTPRYLIKTRGQQVTLSCSPISGHRSVSWYQQTPGQGLQFLFEYFSETQRNKGNFPGRFSGRQFSNSRSEMNVSTLELGDSALYLCASKKSSGNYEQYFGPGTRLTVT.

The CDR3 sequence is CASSAGLTGGNEQFF. The CDR3 DNA sequence: TGTGCCAGCAGCGCTGGTCTGACAGGGGGCAATGAGCAGTTCTTC. The chain carries TRBV13 and TRBJ2-1; 9 bases agree with TRBD1. This CDR3 comprises 15 residues. CDR1 is PRHDT, CDR2 FYEKMQ, per germline (reference sequence). V trimming: 5 bases; J trimming: 6 bases; junction bases outside the gene matches: 8.

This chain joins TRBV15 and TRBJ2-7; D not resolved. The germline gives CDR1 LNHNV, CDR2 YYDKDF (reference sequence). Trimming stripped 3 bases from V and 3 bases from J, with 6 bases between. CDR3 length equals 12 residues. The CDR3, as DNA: TGTGCCACCAGCAGCGGTTACTACGAGCAGTACTTC. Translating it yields CATSSGYYEQYF.

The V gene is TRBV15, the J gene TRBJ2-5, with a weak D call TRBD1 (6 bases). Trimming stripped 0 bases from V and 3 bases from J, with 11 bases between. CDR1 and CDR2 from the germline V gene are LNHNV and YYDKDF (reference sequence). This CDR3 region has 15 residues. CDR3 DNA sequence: TGTGCCACCAGCAGAGATCCGTCAGGGGAAGAGACCCAGTACTTC. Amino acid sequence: CATSRDPSGEETQYF. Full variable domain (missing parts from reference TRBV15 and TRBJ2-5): DAMVIQNPRYQVTQFGKPVTLSCSQTLNHNVMYWYQQKSSQAPKLLFHYYDKDFNNEADTPDNFQSRRPNTSFCFLDIRSPGLGDTAMYLCATSRDPSGEETQYFGPGTRLLVL.

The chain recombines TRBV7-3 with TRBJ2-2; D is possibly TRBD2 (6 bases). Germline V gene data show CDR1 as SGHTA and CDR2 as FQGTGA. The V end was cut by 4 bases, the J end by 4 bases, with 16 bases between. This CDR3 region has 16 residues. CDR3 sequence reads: CASSSGGPYVTGELFF. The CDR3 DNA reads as TGTGCCAGCAGCTCCGGGGGACCGTACGTCACCGGGGAGCTGTTTTTT.

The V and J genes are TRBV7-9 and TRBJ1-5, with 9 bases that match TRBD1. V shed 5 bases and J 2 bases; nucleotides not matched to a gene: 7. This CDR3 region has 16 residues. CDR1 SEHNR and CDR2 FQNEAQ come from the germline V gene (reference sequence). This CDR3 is CASSPGQGRGNQPQHF. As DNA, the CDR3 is TGTGCCAGCAGCCCCGGACAGGGGAGAGGCAATCAGCCCCAGCATTTT.

Written as DNA, the CDR3 is TGCGCCAGCAGCTTGCCTCGGGACAGCTCCTACGAGCAGTACTTC. Encoded protein: CASSLPRDSSYEQYF. The gene calls are TRBV5-1 and TRBJ2-7; 7 bases align to TRBD1. Germline-derived CDR1 and CDR2 are SGHRS and YFSETQ. The V and J ends lost 1 base and 0 bases, in that order; junction bases with no gene match: 4. There are 15 residues in the CDR3. Full variable domain (outside the CDR3, taken from reference TRBV5-1 and TRBJ2-7): KAGVTQTPRYLIKTRGQQVTLSCSPISGHRSVSWYQQTPGQGLQFLFEYFSETQRNKGNFPGRFSGRQFSNSRSEMNVSTLELGDSALYLCASSLPRDSSYEQYFGPGTRLTVT.

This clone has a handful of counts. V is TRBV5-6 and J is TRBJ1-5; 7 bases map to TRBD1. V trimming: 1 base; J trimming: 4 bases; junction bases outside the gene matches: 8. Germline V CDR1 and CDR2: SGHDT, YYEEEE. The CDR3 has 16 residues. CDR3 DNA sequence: TGTGCCAGCAGCTTGAGGCTACAGGGGAGGAATCAGCCCCAGCATTTT. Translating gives CASSLRLQGRNQPQHF.

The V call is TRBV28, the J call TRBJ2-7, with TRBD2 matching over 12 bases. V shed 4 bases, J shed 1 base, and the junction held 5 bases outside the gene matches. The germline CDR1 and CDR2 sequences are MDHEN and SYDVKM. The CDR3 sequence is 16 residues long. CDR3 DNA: TGTGCCAGCAGTTCCCCTGGACTAGCGGGATCCTACGAGCAGTACTTC. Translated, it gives CASSSPGLAGSYEQYF. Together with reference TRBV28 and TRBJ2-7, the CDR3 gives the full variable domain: DVKVTQSSRYLVKRTGEKVFLECVQDMDHENMFWYRQDPGLGLRLIYFSYDVKMKEKGDIPEGYSVSREKKERFSLILESASTNQTSMYLCASSSPGLAGSYEQYFGPGTRLTVT.

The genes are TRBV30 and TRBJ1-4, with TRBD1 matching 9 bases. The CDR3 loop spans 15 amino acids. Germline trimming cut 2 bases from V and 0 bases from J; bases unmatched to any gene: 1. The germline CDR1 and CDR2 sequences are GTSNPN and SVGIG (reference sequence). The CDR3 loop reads CAWSTGGSTNEKLFF. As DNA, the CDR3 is TGTGCCTGGAGTACAGGGGGCTCAACTAATGAAAAACTGTTTTTT.

CDR3 loop: CASSLDSLQLFF. CDR3 in DNA: TGCGCCAGCAGCTTGGACAGCCTGCAACTGTTTTTT. This chain connects TRBV5-1 to TRBJ1-4, with D hard to call. The germline gives CDR1 SGHRS, CDR2 YFSETQ. The CDR3 length is 12 residues. Deletions cut 0 bases from V and 12 bases from J, with 9 bases between.

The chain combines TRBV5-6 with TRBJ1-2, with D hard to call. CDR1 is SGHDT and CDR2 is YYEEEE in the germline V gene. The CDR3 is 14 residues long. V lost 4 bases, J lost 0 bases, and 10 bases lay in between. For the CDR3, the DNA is TGTGCCAGCAGCCACGGGGTGCCTAACTATGGCTACACCTTC. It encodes CASSHGVPNYGYTF. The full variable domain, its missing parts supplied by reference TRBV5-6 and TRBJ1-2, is DAGVTQSPTHLIKTRGQQVTLRCSPKSGHDTVSWYQQALGQGPQFIFQYYEEEERQRGNFPDRFSGHQFPNYSSELNVNALLLGDSALYLCASSHGVPNYGYTFGSGTRLTVV.

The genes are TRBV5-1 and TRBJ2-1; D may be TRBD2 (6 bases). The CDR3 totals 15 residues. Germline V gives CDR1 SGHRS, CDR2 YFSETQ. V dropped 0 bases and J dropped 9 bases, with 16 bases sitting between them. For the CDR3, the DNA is TGCGCCAGCAGCTTGGAACACACGCCCGGGGGTGAGCAGTTCTTC. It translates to CASSLEHTPGGEQFF.

For the CDR3, the DNA is TGTGCCAGCAGTGAAGTTGGGGGCGCATCTAACTATGGCTACACCTTC. Protein: CASSEVGGASNYGYTF. This sequence joins TRBV6-1 and TRBJ1-2, with D possibly TRBD1 on 6 matching bases. V was cut by 1 base and J by 0 bases, with 12 bases left in between. This CDR3 is 16 amino acids long. Germline lookup yields CDR1 MNHNS and CDR2 SASEGT.

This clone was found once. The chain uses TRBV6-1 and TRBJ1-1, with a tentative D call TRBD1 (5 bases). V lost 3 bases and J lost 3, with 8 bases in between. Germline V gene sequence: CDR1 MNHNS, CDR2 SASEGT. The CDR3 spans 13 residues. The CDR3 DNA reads TGTGCCAGCAGTGACAGGGTTTACACTGAAGCTTTCTTT. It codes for CASSDRVYTEAFF.

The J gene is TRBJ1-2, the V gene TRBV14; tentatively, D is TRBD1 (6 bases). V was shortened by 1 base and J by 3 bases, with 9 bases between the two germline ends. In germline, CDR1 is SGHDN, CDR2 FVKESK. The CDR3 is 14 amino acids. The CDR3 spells CASSQAGQYYGYTF. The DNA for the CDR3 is TGTGCCAGCAGCCAAGCCGGACAGTACTATGGCTACACCTTC.

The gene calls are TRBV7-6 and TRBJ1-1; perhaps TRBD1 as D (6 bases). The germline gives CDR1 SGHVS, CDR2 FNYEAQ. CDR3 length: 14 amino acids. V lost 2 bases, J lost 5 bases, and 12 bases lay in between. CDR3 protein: CASSLSRGGTEAFF. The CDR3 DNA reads TGTGCCAGCAGCTTAAGCAGGGGAGGGACTGAAGCTTTCTTT.

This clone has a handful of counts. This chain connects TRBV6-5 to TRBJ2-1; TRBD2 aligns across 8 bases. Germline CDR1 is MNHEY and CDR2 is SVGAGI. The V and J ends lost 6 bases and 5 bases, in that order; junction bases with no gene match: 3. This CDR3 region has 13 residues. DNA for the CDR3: TGTGCCAGCAGGGAACTAGCGGACAATGAGCAGTTCTTC. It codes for CASRELADNEQFF.

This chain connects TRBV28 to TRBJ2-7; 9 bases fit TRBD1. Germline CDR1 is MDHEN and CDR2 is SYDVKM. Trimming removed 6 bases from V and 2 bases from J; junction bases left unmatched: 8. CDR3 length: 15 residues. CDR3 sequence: CASSPRGQGPYEQYF. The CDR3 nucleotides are TGTGCCAGCAGCCCCAGGGGACAGGGCCCCTACGAGCAGTACTTC.

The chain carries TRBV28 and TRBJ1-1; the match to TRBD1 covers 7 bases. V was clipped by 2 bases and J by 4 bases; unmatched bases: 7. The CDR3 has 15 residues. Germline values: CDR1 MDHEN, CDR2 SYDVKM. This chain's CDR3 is CASSLGGQGGTEAFF. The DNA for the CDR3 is TGTGCCAGCAGTTTAGGGGGCCAGGGGGGCACTGAAGCTTTCTTT.

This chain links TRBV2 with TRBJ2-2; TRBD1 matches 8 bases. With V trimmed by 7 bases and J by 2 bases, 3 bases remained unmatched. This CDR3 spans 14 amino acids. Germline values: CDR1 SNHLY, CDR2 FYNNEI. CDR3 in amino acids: CASKTGGNTGELFF. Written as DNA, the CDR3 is TGTGCCAGCAAAACAGGGGGAAACACCGGGGAGCTGTTTTTT.